A single sample gave rise to the 19 T cell receptor beta chains below, sequenced in a study of cytomegalovirus exposure and HLA in healthy donors (dated by TCRdb to 2015 to 2018). Library method: the immunoSEQ multiplex PCR assay. For the multiplex PCR, a mixture combining 60 forward primers for TCR Vbeta segments and 13 reverse primers for TCR Jbeta segments was used. The table was pulled from immuneACCESS by TCRdb, which kept in-frame rearrangements only. Such tables lose some clones; where checked, under half of the loss comes from unresolved V genes, and the rest has no known cause. Within this sample are around 99,000 clones, with roughly three fifths of them counted one time only. The top ten hold around 6.5% of the sample. Sequenced material: PBMCs. These receptors all come from a woman aged 25 to 39 in good health and CMV-seronegative.

This chain connects TRBV28 to TRBJ2-2; 8 positions match TRBD1. The length of the CDR3 is 17 residues. After removal of 5 bases from V and 2 bases from J, the junction contained 10 bases not matched to a gene. Germline V gives CDR1 MDHEN, CDR2 SYDVKM. CDR3 bases: TGTGCCAGCAGTGACCAAGGACAGGGTGGAAACACCGGGGAGCTGTTTTTT. Its translation: CASSDQGQGGNTGELFF.

This chain connects TRBV5-1 to TRBJ1-5, with D possibly TRBD1 on 6 matching bases. There are 13 residues in the CDR3. V lost 3 bases, J lost 9 bases, and 13 bases lay in between. Germline V lookup: CDR1 SGHRS, CDR2 YFSETQ. The CDR3 coding sequence is TGCGCCAGCAGCTGGGACACCTTTGGGCCCCAGCATTTT. This encodes CASSWDTFGPQHF.

The chain couples TRBV7-9 to TRBJ1-6; perhaps TRBD1 as D (5 bases). Trimming shortened V by 7 bases and J by 11 bases, and 18 bases separated the two germline ends. Per germline, CDR1 SEHNR and CDR2 FQNEAQ (reference sequence). The CDR3 contains 14 residues. The CDR3 DNA reads as TGTGCCAGCAAGGATTCCAGGGAGGTAGCACCCCTCCACTTT. Amino acid sequence: CASKDSREVAPLHF.

The genes are TRBV28 and TRBJ1-2; a weak D match, TRBD1 (5 bases). Trimming pared 2 bases from V and 5 bases from J, leaving 21 bases between. Germline CDR1 and CDR2: MDHEN and SYDVKM. The CDR3 totals 17 residues. The CDR3 sequence: CASSLRDSGRVLYGYTF. DNA of the CDR3: TGTGCCAGCAGTTTAAGAGATAGTGGCAGGGTACTTTATGGCTACACCTTC.

This chain joins TRBV5-1 and TRBJ1-2, with 7 bases identical to TRBD1. V lost 2 bases to trimming and J lost 3 bases; unmatched junction nucleotides: 4. This CDR3 spans 14 amino acids. CDR1 is SGHRS and CDR2 is YFSETQ in the germline V gene. The CDR3 region has the DNA TGCGCCAGCAGCTTTGAGGGGGCCGACTATGGCTACACCTTC. It is translated as CASSFEGADYGYTF.

This clone has only one observation. V gene TRBV4-1 combines with J gene TRBJ1-6, with 11 bases aligning to TRBD1. The germline V gene encodes CDR1 MGHRA and CDR2 YSYEKL. The CDR3 loop spans 16 amino acids. Germline trimming cut 3 bases from V and 11 bases from J; bases unmatched to any gene: 9. CDR3 nucleotide sequence: TGCGCCAGCAGCCAGCAAAGGACAGGGGGCTATCCACCCCTCCACTTT. Amino acid sequence: CASSQQRTGGYPPLHF.

The chain uses TRBV13 and TRBJ2-3; 11 bases align to TRBD2. CDR1 and CDR2 (germline): PRHDT, FYEKMQ (reference sequence). This CDR3 has 17 amino acids. Unmatched junction bases numbered 6, after V lost 4 bases and J lost 0 bases. CDR3 loop: CASSSPLAGGSTDTQYF. CDR3 in DNA: TGTGCCAGCAGCTCCCCGTTAGCGGGGGGGAGCACAGATACGCAGTATTTT.

This chain connects TRBV27 to TRBJ2-6; no clear D. The CDR3 contains 15 residues. Between the trimmed V and J ends, which lost 3 bases and 0 bases, there was a span of 6 bases. Germline lookup yields CDR1 MNHEY and CDR2 SMNVEV (reference sequence). The DNA of the CDR3 is TGTGCCAGCAGTTTGAGTCTCTCTGGGGCCAACGTCCTGACTTTC. It encodes CASSLSLSGANVLTF.

The rearrangement uses TRBV7-2 and TRBJ1-5, with D possibly being TRBD1 (6 bases). CDR3 length equals 13 residues. Germline V gene data show CDR1 as SGHTA and CDR2 as FQGNSA. V was clipped by 6 bases and J by 5 bases, with 11 bases between them. CDR3 loop: CASSRGQYQPQHF. In nucleotides, the CDR3 is TGTGCCAGCAGTCGTGGACAGTATCAGCCCCAGCATTTT.

The genes are TRBV5-4 and TRBJ2-2, with 11 bases lining up with TRBD2. The germline V gene has CDR1 SGHNT and CDR2 YYREEE (reference sequence). Losses at the gene ends were 4 bases for V and 5 bases for J; bases not matched to a gene: 4. This CDR3 comprises 15 residues. The CDR3 DNA reads TGTGCCAGCAGCCCATCTAGCGGGAGGACCGGGGAGCTGTTTTTT. Translation gives CASSPSSGRTGELFF.

The rearrangement joins TRBV7-9 to TRBJ2-7; 7 bases are a match to TRBD1. V lost 0 bases and J lost 7; bases outside the gene matches: 3. Germline V lookup: CDR1 SEHNR, CDR2 FQNEAQ (reference sequence). CDR3 length equals 13 residues. Written as DNA, the CDR3 is TGTGCCAGCAGCTTAGCAGGGGGCAGTGAGCAGTACTTC. This codes for CASSLAGGSEQYF.

CDR3 nucleotide sequence: TGTGCCAGCAGTTACGAAGCGGTTGGGACCCAGTACTTC. The encoded protein is CASSYEAVGTQYF. V usage is TRBV6-5 and J usage is TRBJ2-5, with TRBD2 as a possible D gene (5 bases). Trimming pared 2 bases from V and 7 bases from J, leaving 11 bases between. CDR3 size: 13 residues. The germline CDR1 and CDR2 sequences are MNHEY and SVGAGI.

The chain employs TRBV12-5 and TRBJ1-6; a weak D match, TRBD1 (5 bases). Trimming removed 1 base at V and 7 bases at J, with 11 bases between. CDR3 length: 15 amino acids. The germline V gene has CDR1 LGHNT and CDR2 FRNRAP. In DNA form, the CDR3 reads TGTGCTAGTGGTTTGGGACAGACTTCCAATTCACCCCTCCACTTT. This codes for CASGLGQTSNSPLHF.

This chain links TRBV9 with TRBJ2-7; possibly TRBD2 for D (6 bases). The CDR3 spans 14 residues. Germline V gene lookup returns CDR1 SGDLS and CDR2 YYNGEE. Trimming took off 0 bases at V and 10 bases at J, with 17 bases between the two ends. Here the CDR3 reads CASSVDGSLGEQYF. The CDR3 coding sequence is TGTGCCAGCAGCGTAGACGGGAGTTTAGGCGAACAGTACTTC.

The table lists this clone with a few counts. The chain employs TRBV2 and TRBJ2-5, with D possibly matching TRBD2 (5 bases). Trimming pared 2 bases from V and 12 bases from J, leaving 13 bases between. CDR1 is SNHLY, CDR2 FYNNEI, per germline. This CDR3 has 12 residues. For the CDR3, the DNA is TGTGCCAGCAGTGAATTGGAAGGGCGGGAGTACTTC. It codes for CASSELEGREYF.

The rearrangement uses TRBV11-2 and TRBJ1-1; 8 nucleotides line up with TRBD1. The CDR3 sequence is 14 residues long. Trimming removed 3 bases from V and 7 bases from J; junction bases left unmatched: 7. Per the germline V gene, CDR1 is SGHAT and CDR2 is FQNNGV. CDR3 sequence: CASSLRQGRFEAFF. CDR3 coding DNA: TGTGCCAGCAGCTTGAGACAGGGGCGCTTTGAAGCTTTCTTT.

The V and J genes are TRBV21-1 and TRBJ2-2; no check of the table's D call, TRBD2, against the DNA was made. TRBV21-1 is described as a pseudogene. CDR3 length: 13 amino acids. The CDR3 here is CASSKLNTGELFF. CDR3 coding DNA: TGTGCCAGCAGCAAACTCAACACCGGGGAGCTGTTTTTT.

The chain has TRBV7-2 and TRBJ2-1; 10 bases line up with TRBD2. CDR1 and CDR2 (germline): SGHTA, FQGNSA. The CDR3 is 15 residues long. J was trimmed by 8 bases and V by 6 bases; bases with no gene match: 10. The CDR3 sequence: CASRRWASGRDEQFF. The CDR3, as DNA: TGTGCCAGCAGGAGGTGGGCTAGCGGGAGAGATGAGCAGTTCTTC.

V and J are TRBV30 and TRBJ1-4, with D maybe TRBD1 (6 bases). The CDR3 extends over 13 amino acids. V gave up 1 base and J gave up 4 bases, with 7 bases separating them. Germline values: CDR1 GTSNPN, CDR2 SVGIG (reference sequence). For the CDR3, the DNA is TGTGCCTGGAGTGACAGGGTTAATGAAAAACTGTTTTTT. Translating it yields CAWSDRVNEKLFF.